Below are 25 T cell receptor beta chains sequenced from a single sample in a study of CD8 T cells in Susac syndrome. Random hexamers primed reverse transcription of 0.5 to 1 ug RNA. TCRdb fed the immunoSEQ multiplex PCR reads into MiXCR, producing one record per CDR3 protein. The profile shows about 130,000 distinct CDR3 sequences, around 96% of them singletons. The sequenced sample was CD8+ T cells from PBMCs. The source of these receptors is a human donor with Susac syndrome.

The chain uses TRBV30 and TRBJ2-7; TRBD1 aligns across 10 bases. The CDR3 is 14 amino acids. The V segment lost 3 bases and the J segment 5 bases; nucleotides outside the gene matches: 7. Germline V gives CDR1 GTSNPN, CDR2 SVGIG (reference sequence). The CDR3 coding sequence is TGTGCCTGGAGCCCGGGACAGGGGATCGACGAGCAGTACTTC. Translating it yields CAWSPGQGIDEQYF.

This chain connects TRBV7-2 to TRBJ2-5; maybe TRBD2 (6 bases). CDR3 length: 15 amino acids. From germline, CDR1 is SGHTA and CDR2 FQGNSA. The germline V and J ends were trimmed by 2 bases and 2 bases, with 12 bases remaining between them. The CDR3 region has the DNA TGTGCCAGCAGCTTATGGGGGGAACAACAAGAGACCCAGTACTTC. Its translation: CASSLWGEQQETQYF.

The DNA for the CDR3 is TGTGCCAGCAGTTACTCGATGATCAAAGAGTTTCCTAACTACGAGCAGTACTTC. Translation gives CASSYSMIKEFPNYEQYF. This chain joins TRBV6-5 and TRBJ2-7, with D unclear. Per germline, CDR1 MNHEY and CDR2 SVGAGI. Trimming shortened V by 0 bases and J by 3 bases, and 21 bases separated the two germline ends. This CDR3 contains 18 residues.

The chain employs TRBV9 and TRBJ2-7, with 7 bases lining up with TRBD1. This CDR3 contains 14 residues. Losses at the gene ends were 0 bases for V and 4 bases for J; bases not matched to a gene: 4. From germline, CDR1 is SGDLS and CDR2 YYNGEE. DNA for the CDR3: TGTGCCAGCAGCGTAGGAGGGGGCTATTACGAGCAGTACTTC. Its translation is CASSVGGGYYEQYF.

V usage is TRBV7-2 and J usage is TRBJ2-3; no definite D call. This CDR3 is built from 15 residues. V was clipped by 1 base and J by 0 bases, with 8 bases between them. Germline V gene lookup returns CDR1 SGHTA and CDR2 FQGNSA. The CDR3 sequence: CASSLVSSSTDTQYF. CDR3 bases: TGTGCCAGCAGCTTAGTTAGTTCCAGCACAGATACGCAGTATTTT.

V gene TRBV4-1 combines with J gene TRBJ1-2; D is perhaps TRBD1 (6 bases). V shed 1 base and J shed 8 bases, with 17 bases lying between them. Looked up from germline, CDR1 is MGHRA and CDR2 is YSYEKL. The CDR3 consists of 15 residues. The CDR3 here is CASSQVSGTGSGYTF. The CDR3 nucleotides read TGCGCCAGCAGCCAAGTGAGTGGAACAGGGTCCGGCTACACCTTC.

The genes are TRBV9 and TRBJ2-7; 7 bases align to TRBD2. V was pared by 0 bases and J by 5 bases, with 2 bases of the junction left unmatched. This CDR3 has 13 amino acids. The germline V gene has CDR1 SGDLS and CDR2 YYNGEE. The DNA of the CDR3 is TGTGCCAGCAGCGTAGAAGCGGGGCACGAGCAGTACTTC. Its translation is CASSVEAGHEQYF.

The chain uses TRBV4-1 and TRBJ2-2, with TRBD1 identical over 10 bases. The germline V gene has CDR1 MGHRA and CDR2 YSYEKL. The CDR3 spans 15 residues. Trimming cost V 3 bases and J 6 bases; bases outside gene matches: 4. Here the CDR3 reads CASSHRQGAAGELFF. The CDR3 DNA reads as TGCGCCAGCAGCCACCGACAGGGGGCCGCCGGGGAGCTGTTTTTT.

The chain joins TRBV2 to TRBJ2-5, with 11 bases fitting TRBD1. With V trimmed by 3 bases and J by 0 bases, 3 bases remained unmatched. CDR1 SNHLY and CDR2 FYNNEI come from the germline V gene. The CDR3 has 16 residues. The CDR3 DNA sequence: TGTGCCAGCAGTGAGAGGGACAGGGGGTACCAAGAGACCCAGTACTTC. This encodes CASSERDRGYQETQYF. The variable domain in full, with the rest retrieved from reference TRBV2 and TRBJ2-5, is EPEVTQTPSHQVTQMGQEVILRCVPISNHLYFYWYRQILGQKVEFLVSFYNNEISEKSEIFDDQFSVERPDGSNFTLKIRSTKLEDSAMYFCASSERDRGYQETQYFGPGTRLLVL.

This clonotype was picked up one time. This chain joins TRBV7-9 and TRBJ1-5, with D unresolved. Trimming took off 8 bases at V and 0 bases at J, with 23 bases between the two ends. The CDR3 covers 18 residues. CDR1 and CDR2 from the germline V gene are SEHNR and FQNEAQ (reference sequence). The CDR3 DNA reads TGTGCCAGCCAACCTCACCCAGGCAGCTCCTATAGCAATCAGCCCCAGCATTTT. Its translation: CASQPHPGSSYSNQPQHF.

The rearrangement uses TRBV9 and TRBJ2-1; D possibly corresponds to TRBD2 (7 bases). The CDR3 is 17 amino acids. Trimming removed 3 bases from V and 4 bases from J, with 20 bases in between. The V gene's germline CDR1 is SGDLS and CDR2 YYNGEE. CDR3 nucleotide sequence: TGTGCCAGCAGCGCGGGCCAGAACGGGGGGCTTTACAATGAGCAGTTCTTC. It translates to CASSAGQNGGLYNEQFF. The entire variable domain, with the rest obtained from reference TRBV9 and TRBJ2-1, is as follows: DSGVTQTPKHLITATGQRVTLRCSPRSGDLSVYWYQQSLDQGLQFLIQYYNGEERAKGNILERFSAQQFPDLHSELNLSSLELGDSALYFCASSAGQNGGLYNEQFFGPGTRLTVL.

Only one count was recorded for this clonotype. The CDR3 is CASSQGGTGISNQPQHF. The CDR3 DNA sequence: TGCGCCAGCAGCCAAGGGGGGACGGGGATTAGCAATCAGCCCCAGCATTTT. The chain carries TRBV4-1 and TRBJ1-5; possibly TRBD1 for D (5 bases). Germline CDR1 MGHRA, CDR2 YSYEKL. Trimming removed 1 base from V and 0 bases from J, with 13 bases in between. The CDR3 spans 17 residues.

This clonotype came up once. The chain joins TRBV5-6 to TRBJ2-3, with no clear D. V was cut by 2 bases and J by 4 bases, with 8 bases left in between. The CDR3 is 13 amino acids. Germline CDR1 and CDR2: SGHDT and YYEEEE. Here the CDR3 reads CASSFRGADTQYF. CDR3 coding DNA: TGTGCCAGCAGCTTCCGTGGCGCAGATACGCAGTATTTT.

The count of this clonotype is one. CDR3 nucleotides: TGTGCCAGCAGCCCTCGGACAGGGGTTGAAGCTTTCTTT. Encoded protein: CASSPRTGVEAFF. This chain uses TRBV11-2 with TRBJ1-1, with 9 positions matching TRBD1. The J segment lost 7 bases and the V segment lost 5 bases, leaving 5 bases of the junction unmatched. Germline CDR1 reads SGHAT; CDR2 reads FQNNGV. The CDR3 has 13 amino acids.

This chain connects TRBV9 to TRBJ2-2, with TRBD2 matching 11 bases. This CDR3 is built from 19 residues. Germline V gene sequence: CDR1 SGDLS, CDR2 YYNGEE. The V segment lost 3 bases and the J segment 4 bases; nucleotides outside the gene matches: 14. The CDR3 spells CASSAPGLAGGDGTGELFF. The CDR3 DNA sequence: TGTGCCAGCAGCGCCCCGGGGCTAGCGGGAGGAGACGGCACCGGGGAGCTGTTTTTT.

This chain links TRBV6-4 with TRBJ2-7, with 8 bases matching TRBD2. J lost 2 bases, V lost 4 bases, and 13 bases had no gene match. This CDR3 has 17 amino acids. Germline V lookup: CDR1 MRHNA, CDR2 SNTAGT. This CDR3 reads CASSAGRSGGVTYEQYF. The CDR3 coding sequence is TGTGCCAGCAGTGCCGGCAGAAGCGGGGGTGTAACCTACGAGCAGTACTTC.

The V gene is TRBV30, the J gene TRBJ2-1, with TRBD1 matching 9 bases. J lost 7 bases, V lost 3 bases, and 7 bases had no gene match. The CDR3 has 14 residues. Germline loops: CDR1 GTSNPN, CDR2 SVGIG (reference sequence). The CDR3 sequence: CAWSPGTGRNEQFF. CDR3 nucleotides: TGTGCCTGGAGCCCTGGGACAGGGCGAAATGAGCAGTTCTTC.

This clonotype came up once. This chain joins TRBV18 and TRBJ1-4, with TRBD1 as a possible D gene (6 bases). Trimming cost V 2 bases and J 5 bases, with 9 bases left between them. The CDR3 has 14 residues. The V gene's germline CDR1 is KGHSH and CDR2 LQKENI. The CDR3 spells CASSPGDNNEKLFF. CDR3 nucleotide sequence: TGTGCCAGCTCACCAGGGGACAACAATGAAAAACTGTTTTTT.

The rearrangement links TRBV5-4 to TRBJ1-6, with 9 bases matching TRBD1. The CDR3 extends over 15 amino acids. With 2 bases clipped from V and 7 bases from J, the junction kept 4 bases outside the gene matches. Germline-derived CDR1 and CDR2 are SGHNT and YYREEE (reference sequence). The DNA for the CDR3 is TGTGCCAGCAGCTTAAACAGGGGGCAGAATTCACCCCTCCACTTT. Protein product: CASSLNRGQNSPLHF.

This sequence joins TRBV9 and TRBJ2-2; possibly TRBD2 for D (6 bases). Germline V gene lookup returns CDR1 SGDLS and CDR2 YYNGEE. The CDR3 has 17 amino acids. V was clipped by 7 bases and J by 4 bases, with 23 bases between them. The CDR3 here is CASGGSSGDPGTGELFF. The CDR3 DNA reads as TGTGCCAGCGGGGGGAGTAGCGGAGACCCGGGCACCGGGGAGCTGTTTTTT.

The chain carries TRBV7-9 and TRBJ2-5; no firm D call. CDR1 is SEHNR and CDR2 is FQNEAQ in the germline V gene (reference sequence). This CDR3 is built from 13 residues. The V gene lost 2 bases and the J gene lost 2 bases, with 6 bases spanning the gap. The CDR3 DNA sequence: TGTGCCAGCAGCTTAAGCCCTCAAGAGACCCAGTACTTC. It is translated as CASSLSPQETQYF.

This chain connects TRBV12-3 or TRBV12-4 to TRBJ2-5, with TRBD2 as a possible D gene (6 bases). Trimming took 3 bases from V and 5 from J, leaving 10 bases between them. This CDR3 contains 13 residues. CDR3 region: CASSFAGWETQYF. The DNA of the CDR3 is TGTGCCAGCAGTTTTGCGGGGTGGGAGACCCAGTACTTC.

CDR3 loop: CASGLQRKDTQYF. The DNA of the CDR3 is TGTGCCAGCGGACTACAAAGGAAGGATACGCAGTATTTT. This chain connects TRBV6-5 to TRBJ2-3; TRBD2 might be the D (6 bases). CDR1 and CDR2 from the germline V gene are MNHEY and SVGAGI. The CDR3 has 13 amino acids. The ends were cut back, 8 bases at V and 6 bases at J, with 15 bases in the middle.

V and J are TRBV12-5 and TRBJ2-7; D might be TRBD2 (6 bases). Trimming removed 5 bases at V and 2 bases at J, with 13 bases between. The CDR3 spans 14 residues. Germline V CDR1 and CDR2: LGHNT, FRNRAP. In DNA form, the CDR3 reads TGTGCTAGTGGTCCCCCGCTAGCGACCTACGAGCAGTACTTC. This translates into CASGPPLATYEQYF.

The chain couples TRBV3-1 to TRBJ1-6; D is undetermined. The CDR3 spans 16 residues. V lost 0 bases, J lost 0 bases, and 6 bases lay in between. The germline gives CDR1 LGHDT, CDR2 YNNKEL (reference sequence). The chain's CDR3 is CASSQEVISYNSPLHF. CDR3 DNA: TGTGCCAGCAGCCAAGAAGTGATCTCCTATAATTCACCCCTCCACTTT.